The T cell receptor (beta chain) under discussion was sequenced for a study of blood T cell repertoires in COVID-19. V was cut by 4 bases and J by 4 bases, with 13 bases left in between. The V gene's germline CDR1 is ENHRY and CDR2 SYGVKD. This CDR3 region has 14 residues. Either two negative PCRs, clearance, or symptom resolution qualified Cohort 3 donors as recovered. Repertoires were generated with immunoSEQ multiplex PCR, while TCRdb's copy carries only in-frame clones and drops some. The sample holds roughly 250,000 clones, about 82% seen once. The chain has TRBV10-3 and TRBJ1-1; D call uncertain. This clonotype originated in a woman aged 50 to 60 who had recovered from COVID-19. Sequencing was performed on PBMCs or T cells enriched from blood (not recorded which). CDR3 sequence: CAISVRGEGTEAFF. The DNA for the CDR3 is TGTGCCATCAGTGTCCGGGGAGAAGGCACTGAAGCTTTCTTT.